A single sample gave rise to the 7 T cell receptor beta chains below, sequenced in a study of blood T cell repertoires in COVID-19. Profiling relied on immunoSEQ multiplex PCR, and the TCRdb table lists in-frame clones only, not all of them. Of roughly 350,000 clones in the sample, more than 85% were seen once. Sequencing was carried out using PBMCs or T cells enriched from blood (not recorded which). These receptors all come from a woman between 25 and 40 years old who had recovered from COVID-19.

The chain recombines TRBV27 with TRBJ2-2; no definite D call. Germline V gene data show CDR1 as MNHEY and CDR2 as SMNVEV (reference sequence). V lost 5 bases and J 6 bases, leaving 16 bases between the germline ends. CDR3 length: 15 residues. DNA for the CDR3: TGTGCCAGCAGTAACTACGGCTCCGTGGCCGGGGAGCTGTTTTTT. Its protein is CASSNYGSVAGELFF.

The gene calls are TRBV5-4 and TRBJ2-7; 7 nucleotides agree with TRBD1. Looked up from germline, CDR1 is SGHNT and CDR2 is YYREEE (reference sequence). The CDR3 has 15 amino acids. With V trimmed by 4 bases and J by 2 bases, 9 bases remained unmatched. Here the CDR3 reads CASSQGPGQTYEQYF. CDR3 in DNA: TGTGCCAGCAGCCAAGGACCGGGACAGACCTACGAGCAGTACTTC.

The V gene is TRBV18, the J gene TRBJ2-7, with 9 nucleotides matching TRBD2. The length of the CDR3 is 15 residues. Germline trimming cut 5 bases from V and 1 base from J; bases unmatched to any gene: 6. Germline loops: CDR1 KGHSH, CDR2 LQKENI. The DNA for the CDR3 is TGTGCCAGCTCAACGCTAGCGGGATCGTCCTACGAGCAGTACTTC. Amino acid sequence: CASSTLAGSSYEQYF. Full variable domain (missing parts from reference TRBV18 and TRBJ2-7): NAGVMQNPRHLVRRRGQEARLRCSPMKGHSHVYWYRQLPEEGLKFMVYLQKENIIDESGMPKERFSAEFPKEGPSILRIQQVVRGDSAAYFCASSTLAGSSYEQYFGPGTRLTVT.

This rearrangement joins TRBV7-8 to TRBJ2-3; TRBD2 agrees at 11 bases. Germline V gene sequence: CDR1 SGHVS, CDR2 FQNEAQ. V lost 2 bases to trimming and J lost 3 bases; unmatched junction nucleotides: 7. CDR3 length: 17 residues. CDR3 protein: CASSLRLSGGATDTQYF. The CDR3 DNA reads as TGTGCCAGCAGCTTACGTCTTAGCGGGGGGGCGACAGATACGCAGTATTTT. Supplemented by reference TRBV7-8 and TRBJ2-3, the full variable domain reads GAGVSQSPRYKVAKRGQDVALRCDPISGHVSLFWYQQALGQGPEFLTYFQNEAQLDKSGLPSDRFFAERPEGSVSTLKIQRTQQEDSAVYLCASSLRLSGGATDTQYFGPGTRLTVL.

This rearrangement joins TRBV5-1 to TRBJ1-4; D is unresolved. V lost 4 bases and J 0 bases, leaving 13 bases between the germline ends. Germline CDR1 SGHRS, CDR2 YFSETQ. The CDR3 consists of 16 residues. The CDR3 sequence is CASSPGLGPTNEKLFF. CDR3 coding DNA: TGCGCCAGCAGCCCCGGACTAGGACCAACTAATGAAAAACTGTTTTTT.

The V call is TRBV4-1, the J call TRBJ1-4, with 9 bases that match TRBD1. This CDR3 has 14 amino acids. Germline V gene sequence: CDR1 MGHRA, CDR2 YSYEKL. The V gene end was trimmed by 6 bases and the J gene end by 8 bases; junction bases not matched to a gene: 7. In nucleotides, the CDR3 is TGCGCCAGCAGGCGCGGGACAGGGACGGAAAAACTGTTTTTT. Amino acids: CASRRGTGTEKLFF.

The chain combines TRBV9 with TRBJ2-3; 10 bases align to TRBD2. V gave up 0 bases and J gave up 4 bases; unmatched junction bases: 11. The CDR3 length is 18 residues. Germline CDR1 reads SGDLS; CDR2 reads YYNGEE. CDR3 sequence reads: CASSVGWKREGRADTQYF. DNA of the CDR3: TGTGCCAGCAGCGTAGGTTGGAAGCGGGAGGGCCGCGCAGATACGCAGTATTTT. The complete variable domain, with remaining parts taken from reference TRBV9 and TRBJ2-3, reads DSGVTQTPKHLITATGQRVTLRCSPRSGDLSVYWYQQSLDQGLQFLIQYYNGEERAKGNILERFSAQQFPDLHSELNLSSLELGDSALYFCASSVGWKREGRADTQYFGPGTRLTVL.